A selection of T cell receptor beta chains follows, all from one sample in a study of blood T cell repertoires in COVID-19. Assay: immunoSEQ multiplex PCR; the TCRdb copy retains only in-frame clones and omits some. The sample lists around 19,000 clones; more than 85% were seen once. The specimen sequenced was peripheral blood. These receptors were taken from a man aged 70-80 years with active COVID-19. The CDR3 runs from the conserved cysteine through the conserved F or W. The D gene is left open where the match is weak. Clone size appears in some rows only: once, few, many, or a class for an expanded clone.

J: TRBJ2-3; V: TRBV3-1/TRBV3-2; D: TRBD2; size: .; DNA: TGTGCCAGCAGCCAAGATCTCGAGCGGGGGGGCACAGATACGCAGTATTTT; CDR3: CASSQDLERGGTDTQYF
J: TRBJ2-3; V: TRBV7-2; D: TRBD1; size: .; DNA: TGTGCCAGCACCTGGGACAGGACGCAAGGAGATACGCAGTATTTT; CDR3: CASTWDRTQGDTQYF
J: TRBJ2-7; V: TRBV5-4; D: TRBD1; size: .; DNA: TGTGCCAGCAGCTTCCCCCAGGGGGCGTCAGACGAGCAGTACTTC; CDR3: CASSFPQGASDEQYF
J: TRBJ1-6; V: TRBV6-5; D: TRBD1; size: .; DNA: TGTGCCAGCAGTTTAACGGGACAGGATAATTCACCCCTCCACTTT; CDR3: CASSLTGQDNSPLHF
J: TRBJ2-1; V: TRBV7-9; D: .; size: few; DNA: TGTGCCAGCAGCTTAGGACAGGGAGGTGAGCAGTTCTTC; CDR3: CASSLGQGGEQFF
J: TRBJ2-2; V: TRBV3-1/TRBV3-2; D: .; size: .; DNA: TGTGCCAGCAGTCACCGGACCGGGGAGCTGTTTTTT; CDR3: CASSHRTGELFF
J: TRBJ2-3; V: TRBV2; D: TRBD1; size: .; DNA: TGTGCCAGCAGTCCTAGACAGGGCACAAATACGCAGTATTTT; CDR3: CASSPRQGTNTQYF
J: TRBJ1-5; V: TRBV7-8; D: .; size: .; DNA: TGTGCCAGCAGCACTGGGACACCTGTGGGGTGGGGCAATCAGCCCCAGCATTTT; CDR3: CASSTGTPVGWGNQPQHF
J: TRBJ2-2; V: TRBV7-2; D: TRBD2; size: .; DNA: TGTGCCAGCAGCTTAGATGGGAATAGCGGGAGTACCGGGGAGCTGTTTTTT; CDR3: CASSLDGNSGSTGELFF
J: TRBJ2-3; V: TRBV27; D: TRBD2; size: .; DNA: TGTGCCAGCAGTTTACTAGCGGGGTTCACAGATACGCAGTATTTT; CDR3: CASSLLAGFTDTQYF
J: TRBJ1-1; V: TRBV7-2; D: TRBD1; size: .; DNA: TGTGCCAGCAGGGTTGGACAGGAATTTGAAGCTTTCTTT; CDR3: CASRVGQEFEAFF
J: TRBJ2-1; V: TRBV30; D: .; size: .; DNA: TGTGCCTGGAGTAGTCAGGGAAATGAGCAGTTCTTC; CDR3: CAWSSQGNEQFF
J: TRBJ1-1; V: TRBV6-1; D: TRBD1; size: .; DNA: TGTGCCAGCAGTGAAGCACACAGGGGTGGTGAAGCTTTCTTT; CDR3: CASSEAHRGGEAFF
J: TRBJ1-1; V: TRBV27; D: .; size: .; DNA: TGTGCCAGCAGTTTAGGTGGGTTGAGGACTGAAGCTTTCTTT; CDR3: CASSLGGLRTEAFF
J: TRBJ2-6; V: TRBV7-3; D: .; size: .; DNA: TGTGCCAGCAGCCCCCTAACCGGAACGTCCAGGGGGGCCAACGTCCTGACTTTC; CDR3: CASSPLTGTSRGANVLTF
J: TRBJ1-1; V: TRBV18; D: .; size: .; DNA: TGTGCCAGCTCACCGACAAGGGGGAACACTGAAGCTTTCTTT; CDR3: CASSPTRGNTEAFF
J: TRBJ1-2; V: TRBV10-2; D: .; size: .; DNA: TGCGCCAGCGCGCTCCAGGGTTATTATGGCTACACCTTC; CDR3: CASALQGYYGYTF
J: TRBJ2-7; V: TRBV7-2; D: TRBD1; size: once; DNA: TGTGCCAGCAGCGCCGGGACAGGCCCCTACGAGCAGTACTTC; CDR3: CASSAGTGPYEQYF
J: TRBJ2-2; V: TRBV25-1; D: .; size: .; DNA: TGTGCCAGCAAGCAATCAGGGGTGCTAGGGGAGCTGTTTTTT; CDR3: CASKQSGVLGELFF
J: TRBJ2-2; V: TRBV6-6; D: .; size: .; DNA: TGTGCCAGCAGTTACTCCGGCACCGGGGAGCTGTTTTTT; CDR3: CASSYSGTGELFF
J: TRBJ1-2; V: TRBV7-9; D: .; size: .; DNA: TGTGCCAGCAGCCTCAATGACAGAGCTAACTATGGCTACACCTTC; CDR3: CASSLNDRANYGYTF
J: TRBJ2-5; V: TRBV9; D: .; size: .; DNA: TGTGCCAGCAGCGGATCGACTCCCGGAGAGACCCAGTACTTC; CDR3: CASSGSTPGETQYF
J: TRBJ2-7; V: TRBV6-5; D: .; size: .; DNA: TGTGCCAGCAGTCCGACAGGTCACGAGCAGTACTTC; CDR3: CASSPTGHEQYF
J: TRBJ2-1; V: TRBV24-1; D: TRBD2; size: .; DNA: TGTGCCACCAGTGAGGCGGGACTAGGGGGTAATGAGCAGTTCTTC; CDR3: CATSEAGLGGNEQFF
J: TRBJ1-1; V: TRBV13; D: TRBD1; size: once; DNA: TGTGCCAGCAGCCTCCGACAGGGAACTAGATCGAACACTGAAGCTTTCTTT; CDR3: CASSLRQGTRSNTEAFF
J: TRBJ1-5; V: TRBV2; D: .; size: .; DNA: TGTGCCAGCAGTGAAGAGACAGCTGGCAATCAGCCCCAGCATTTT; CDR3: CASSEETAGNQPQHF
J: TRBJ1-1; V: TRBV4-3; D: TRBD1; size: few; DNA: TGCGCCAGCAGCCAAAGCACCGGGACAGCCGTATCTTTCTTT; CDR3: CASSQSTGTAVSFF
J: TRBJ2-5; V: TRBV9; D: .; size: .; DNA: TGTGCCAGCAGCACCCACCCTGGGGGGGCCCAAGAGACCCAGTACTTC; CDR3: CASSTHPGGAQETQYF
J: TRBJ2-4; V: TRBV7-2; D: TRBD2; size: .; DNA: TGTGCCAGCAGCTCGACTAGCTGGGACATTCAGTACTTC; CDR3: CASSSTSWDIQYF